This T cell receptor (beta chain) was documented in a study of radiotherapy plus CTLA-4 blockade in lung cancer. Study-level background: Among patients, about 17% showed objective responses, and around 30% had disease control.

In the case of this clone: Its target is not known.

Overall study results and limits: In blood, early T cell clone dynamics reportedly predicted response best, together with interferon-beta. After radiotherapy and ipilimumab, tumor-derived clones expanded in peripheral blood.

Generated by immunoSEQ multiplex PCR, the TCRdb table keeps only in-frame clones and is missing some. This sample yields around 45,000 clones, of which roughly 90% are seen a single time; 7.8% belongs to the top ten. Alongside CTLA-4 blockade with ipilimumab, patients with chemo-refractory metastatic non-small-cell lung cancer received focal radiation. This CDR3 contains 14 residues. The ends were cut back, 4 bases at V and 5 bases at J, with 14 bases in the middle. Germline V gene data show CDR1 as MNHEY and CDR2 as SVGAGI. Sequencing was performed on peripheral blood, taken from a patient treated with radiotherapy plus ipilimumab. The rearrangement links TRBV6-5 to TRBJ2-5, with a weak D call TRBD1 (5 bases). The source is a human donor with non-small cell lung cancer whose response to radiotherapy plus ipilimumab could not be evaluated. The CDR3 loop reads CASSSWTPRETQYF. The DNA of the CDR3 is TGTGCCAGCAGTTCCTGGACACCCCGGGAGACCCAGTACTTC.